This TCR beta chain was sequenced during a study of blood T cell repertoires in COVID-19. For the study at large: Samples representing acute and convalescent COVID-19 were sourced from the United States, Italy and Spain. Sources were T cells, B-cell-depleted T cells, or PBMCs; the material itself was cDNA or gDNA.

CDR1 and CDR2 from the germline V gene are MNHEY and SVGAGI. V shed 6 bases and J shed 4 bases, with 15 bases lying between them. The CDR3 runs 14 residues. This clone came up once. Original processing methods: Scientists estimated how many nucleated cells there were by amplifying reference gene primers. Clones were sequenced by immunoSEQ multiplex PCR, and TCRdb holds only the in-frame ones, with some missing. The V and J calls and the clone size are those of that table, but D and trimming were determined from the DNA. In the table there are roughly 200,000 clones, about 80% of which are singletons. The sequenced material came from peripheral blood. The TCR comes from a man in his 60s with acute or convalescent COVID-19. The rearrangement links TRBV6-5 to TRBJ1-2, with D maybe TRBD1 (6 bases). CDR3 region: CASSERQVRYGYTF. CDR3 coding DNA: TGTGCCAGCAGCGAGAGACAGGTTCGCTATGGCTACACCTTC.